This entry concerns a single T cell receptor beta chain. Antigen specificity is unknown. The sample is drawn from a study of shared clonotypes between healthy human individuals. As for the study in general: CD4 naive and CD4 memory each took three plates per donor, while CD8 naive took two and CD8 memory one. General observations from the study: The study generally estimated greater richness for naive than memory subsets. Represented diversity, genetic and exposure-history alike, was limited by few donors.

As defined, naive CD8 cells were CD45RO-negative and positively selected for CCR7, with terminally differentiated effector memory CD45RA+ cells excluded. V was clipped by 5 bases and J by 4 bases, with 8 bases between them. Germline values: CDR1 SGHTA, CDR2 FQGNSA. The CDR3 is 12 residues long. The authors ran the assay at deep level. TCRdb's copy holds only in-frame clones and misses some; the assay was immunoSEQ multiplex PCR. In the table there are roughly 2,000,000 clones, about 95% of which are singletons. The TCR originated in a man aged 18-30 years in good health. J is TRBJ2-5 and V is TRBV7-2; no clear D gene. The sequencing sample was made of naive CD8+ T cells sorted from blood. The CDR3 DNA is TGTGCCAGCAGCCCACGTCGAGAGACCCAGTACTTC. Translating gives CASSPRRETQYF.